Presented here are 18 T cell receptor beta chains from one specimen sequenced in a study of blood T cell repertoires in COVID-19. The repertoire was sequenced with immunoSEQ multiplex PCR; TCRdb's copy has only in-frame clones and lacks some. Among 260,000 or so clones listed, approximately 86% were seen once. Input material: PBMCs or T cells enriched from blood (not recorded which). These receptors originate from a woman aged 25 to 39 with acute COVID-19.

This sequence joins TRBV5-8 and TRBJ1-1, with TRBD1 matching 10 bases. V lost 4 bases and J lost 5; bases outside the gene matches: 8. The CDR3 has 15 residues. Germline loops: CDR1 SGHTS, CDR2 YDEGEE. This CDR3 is CASSVLTGGRTEAFF. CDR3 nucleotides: TGTGCCAGCAGCGTGCTGACAGGGGGCAGGACTGAAGCTTTCTTT. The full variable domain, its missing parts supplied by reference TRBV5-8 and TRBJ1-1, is EAGVTQSPTHLIKTRGQQATLRCSPISGHTSVYWYQQALGLGLQFLLWYDEGEERNRGNFPPRFSGRQFPNYSSELNVNALELEDSALYLCASSVLTGGRTEAFFGQGTRLTVV.

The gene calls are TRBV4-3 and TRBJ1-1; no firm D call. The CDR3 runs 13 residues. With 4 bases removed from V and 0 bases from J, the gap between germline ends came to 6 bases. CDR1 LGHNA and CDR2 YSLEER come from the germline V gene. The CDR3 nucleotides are TGCGCCAGCAGCCCACTTATGAACACTGAAGCTTTCTTT. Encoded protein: CASSPLMNTEAFF.

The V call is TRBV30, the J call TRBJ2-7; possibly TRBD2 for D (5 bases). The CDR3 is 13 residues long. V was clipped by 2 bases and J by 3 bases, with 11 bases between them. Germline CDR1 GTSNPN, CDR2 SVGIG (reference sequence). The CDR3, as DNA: TGTGCCTGGAGTACGGGGAACAGCTACGAGCAGTACTTC. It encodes CAWSTGNSYEQYF.

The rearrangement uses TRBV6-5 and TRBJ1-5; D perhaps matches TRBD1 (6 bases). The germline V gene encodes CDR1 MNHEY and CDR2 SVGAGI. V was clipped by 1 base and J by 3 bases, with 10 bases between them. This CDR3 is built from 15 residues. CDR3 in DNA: TGTGCCAGCAGTTACTACAGGGCGCTCAATCAGCCCCAGCATTTT. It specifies CASSYYRALNQPQHF.

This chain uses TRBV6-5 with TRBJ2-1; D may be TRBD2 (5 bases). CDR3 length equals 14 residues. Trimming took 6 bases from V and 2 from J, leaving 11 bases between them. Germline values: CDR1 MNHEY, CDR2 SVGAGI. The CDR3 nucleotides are TGTGCCAGCAGGCATACCGGGACCTACAATGAGCAGTTCTTC. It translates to CASRHTGTYNEQFF.

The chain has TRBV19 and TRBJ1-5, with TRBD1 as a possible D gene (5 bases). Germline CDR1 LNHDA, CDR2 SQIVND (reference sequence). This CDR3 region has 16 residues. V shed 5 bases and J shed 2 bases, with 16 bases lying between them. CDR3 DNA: TGTGCCAGTAGTTCTGGAGGGAGGGGTGGCAATCAGCCCCAGCATTTT. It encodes CASSSGGRGGNQPQHF.

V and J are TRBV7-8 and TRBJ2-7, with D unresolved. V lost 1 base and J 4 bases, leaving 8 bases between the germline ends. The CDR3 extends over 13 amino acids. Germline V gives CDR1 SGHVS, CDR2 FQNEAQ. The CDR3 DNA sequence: TGTGCCAGCAGCTTAGATTTTAATTACGAGCAGTACTTC. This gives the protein CASSLDFNYEQYF.

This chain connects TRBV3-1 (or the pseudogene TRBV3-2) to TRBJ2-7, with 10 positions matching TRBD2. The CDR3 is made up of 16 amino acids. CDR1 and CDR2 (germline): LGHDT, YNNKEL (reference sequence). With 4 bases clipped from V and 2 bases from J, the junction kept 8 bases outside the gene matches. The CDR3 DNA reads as TGTGCCAGCAGCCCATCTCTAGCGGGGGCCGCCTACGAGCAGTACTTC. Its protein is CASSPSLAGAAYEQYF.

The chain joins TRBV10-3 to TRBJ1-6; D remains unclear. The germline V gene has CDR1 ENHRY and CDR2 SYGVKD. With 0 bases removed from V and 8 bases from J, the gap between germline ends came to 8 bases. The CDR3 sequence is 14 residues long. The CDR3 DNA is TGTGCCATCAGTGAGTCAGACATCCATTCACCCCTCCACTTT. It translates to CAISESDIHSPLHF.

CDR3 loop: CASSARTSGDTQYF. The CDR3 DNA is TGTGCCAGCAGCGCACGGACTAGCGGGGATACGCAGTATTTT. This chain connects TRBV9 to TRBJ2-3; 11 bases line up with TRBD2. The CDR3 is 14 amino acids. V was pared by 3 bases and J by 6 bases, with 3 bases of the junction left unmatched. Germline values: CDR1 SGDLS, CDR2 YYNGEE.

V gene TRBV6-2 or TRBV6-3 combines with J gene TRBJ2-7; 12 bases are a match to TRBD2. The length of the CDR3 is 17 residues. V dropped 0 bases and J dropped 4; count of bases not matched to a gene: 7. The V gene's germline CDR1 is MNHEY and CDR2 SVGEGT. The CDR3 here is CASSYSRLAGEIYEQYF. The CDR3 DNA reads TGTGCCAGCAGTTACTCCCGACTAGCGGGGGAAATATACGAGCAGTACTTC.

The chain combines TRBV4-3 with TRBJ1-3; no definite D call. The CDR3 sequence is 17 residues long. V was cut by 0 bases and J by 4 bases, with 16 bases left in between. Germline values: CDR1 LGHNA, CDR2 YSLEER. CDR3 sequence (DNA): TGCGCCAGCAGCCAAGACTCGGCCGGGGAAGGAGGAAACACCATATATTTT. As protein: CASSQDSAGEGGNTIYF.

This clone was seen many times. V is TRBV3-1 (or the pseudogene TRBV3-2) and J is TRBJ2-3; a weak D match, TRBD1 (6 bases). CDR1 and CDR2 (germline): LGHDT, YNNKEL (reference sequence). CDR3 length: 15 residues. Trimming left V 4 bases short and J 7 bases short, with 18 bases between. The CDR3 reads CASSPPSSGGHTQYF. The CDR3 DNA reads TGTGCCAGCAGCCCCCCCTCCAGTGGGGGCCATACGCAGTATTTT.

The CDR3 loop is CASSPTGVGDYEQYF. The CDR3 nucleotides read TGTGCCAGCAGCCCAACAGGGGTCGGAGACTACGAGCAGTACTTC. This chain links TRBV7-8 with TRBJ2-7, with 7 nucleotides matching TRBD1. The V and J ends lost 5 bases and 3 bases, in that order; junction bases with no gene match: 10. Germline lookup yields CDR1 SGHVS and CDR2 FQNEAQ. This CDR3 region has 15 residues.

The CDR3 sequence: CASSERGGVHQPQHF. The CDR3 nucleotides are TGTGCCAGCAGTGAACGGGGAGGGGTCCATCAGCCCCAGCATTTT. The rearrangement links TRBV25-1 to TRBJ1-5, with D perhaps TRBD1 (5 bases). The CDR3 is 15 residues long. V shed 2 bases and J shed 5 bases, with 13 bases lying between them. From germline, CDR1 is MGHDK and CDR2 SYGVNS. Based on the CDR3 plus reference TRBV25-1 and TRBJ1-5, the full variable domain is EADIYQTPRYLVIGTGKKITLECSQTMGHDKMYWYQQDPGMELHLIHYSYGVNSTEKGDLSSESTVSRIRTEHFPLTLESARPSHTSQYLCASSERGGVHQPQHFGDGTRLSIL.

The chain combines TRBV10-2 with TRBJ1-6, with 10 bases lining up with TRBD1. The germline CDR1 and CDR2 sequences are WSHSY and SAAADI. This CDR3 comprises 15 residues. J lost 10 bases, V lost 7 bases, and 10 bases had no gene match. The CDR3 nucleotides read TGCGCCAGCACAATCCAGCCGGGACAGGGGTCACCCCTCCACTTT. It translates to CASTIQPGQGSPLHF.

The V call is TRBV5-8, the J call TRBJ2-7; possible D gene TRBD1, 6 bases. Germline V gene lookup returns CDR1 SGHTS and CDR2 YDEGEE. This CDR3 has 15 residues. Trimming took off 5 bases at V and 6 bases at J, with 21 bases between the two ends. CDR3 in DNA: TGTGCCAGCAGATTCGGACAGTTAAACCGGGGCGAGCAGTACTTC. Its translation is CASRFGQLNRGEQYF.

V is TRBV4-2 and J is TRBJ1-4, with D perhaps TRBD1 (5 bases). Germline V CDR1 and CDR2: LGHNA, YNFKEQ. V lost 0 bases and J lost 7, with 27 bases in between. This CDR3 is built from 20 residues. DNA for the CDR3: TGTGCCAGCAGCCAAGATGGTCAAAGGGTCGGGGCCGTGGGGGGTGAAAAACTGTTTTTT. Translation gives CASSQDGQRVGAVGGEKLFF.